These T cell receptor beta chains were read from a single sample in a study of blood T cell repertoires in COVID-19. The table came from immunoSEQ multiplex PCR; TCRdb's copy has only in-frame clones and leaves some out. The sample lists 300,000 to 400,000 clones; around nine tenths were seen once. The sequenced sample consisted of peripheral blood. These receptors all come from a human donor in a cohort sampled during active COVID-19. Both conserved end residues are part of each CDR3. Each record gives: CDR3 length, V gene, CDR3 protein.

cdr3_length: 14
v_call: TRBV10-3
cdr3_aa: CAINDRGSNQPQHF

cdr3_length: 14
v_call: TRBV27
cdr3_aa: CASSFFRGTGELFF

cdr3_length: 15
v_call: TRBV7-8
cdr3_aa: CASSHQTGANEKLFF

cdr3_length: 16
v_call: TRBV6-5
cdr3_aa: CASSYSSSGGLTEAFF

cdr3_length: 14
v_call: TRBV5-1
cdr3_aa: CASSPAGGPGEQYF

cdr3_length: 16
v_call: TRBV30
cdr3_aa: CAWSVLGGGSGNTIYF

cdr3_length: 17
v_call: TRBV4-2
cdr3_aa: CASSQPGQGFRNEKLFF

cdr3_length: 15
v_call: TRBV11-2
cdr3_aa: CASSPSRSSGNTIYF

cdr3_length: 14
v_call: TRBV3-1/TRBV3-2
cdr3_aa: CASSQTTGNTEAFF

cdr3_length: 14
v_call: TRBV7-2
cdr3_aa: CASSARDVRLEQFF

cdr3_length: 16
v_call: TRBV5-5
cdr3_aa: CASSPKSGQGNTEAFF

cdr3_length: 15
v_call: TRBV2
cdr3_aa: CASSPPRGENQPQHF